Shown below are 10 T cell receptor beta chains from a single sample sequenced in a study of T-cell memory formation after mild COVID-19. A single record per CDR3 protein comes from TCRdb applying MiXCR to the 5' RACE reads. Found here are about 610,000 distinct CDR3 sequences, around 16% of them singletons; the top ten hold about 7.4%. The sample was PBMCs or a T cell subset sorted from them (not recorded which). The receptors here all came from an adult woman who had mild COVID-19 (a few samples of this study predate the infection). Cell type and time point are not known.

The chain combines TRBV20-1 with TRBJ1-5; a possible D gene is TRBD1 (6 bases). CDR1 is DFQATT, CDR2 SNEGSKA, per germline (reference sequence). The CDR3 spans 16 residues. Trimming stripped 4 bases from V and 1 base from J, with 17 bases between. The CDR3 nucleotides are TGCAGTGCTAACCGGGACATTGGTTTGAGCAATCAGCCCCAGCATTTT. This translates into CSANRDIGLSNQPQHF.

The chain recombines TRBV10-3 with TRBJ1-5, with D tentatively TRBD1 (5 bases). Between the trimmed V and J ends, which lost 6 bases and 6 bases, there was a span of 9 bases. The CDR3 runs 12 residues. Germline V gives CDR1 ENHRY, CDR2 SYGVKD. CDR3 protein: CAIRMGVQPQHF. As DNA, the CDR3 is TGTGCCATCAGGATGGGGGTTCAGCCCCAGCATTTT.

This clonotype was recorded a few times. This rearrangement joins TRBV6-6 to TRBJ1-5; perhaps TRBD1 as D (5 bases). CDR1 is MNHNY and CDR2 is SVGAGI in the germline V gene (reference sequence). The CDR3 contains 13 residues. Trimming took off 6 bases at V and 9 bases at J, with 15 bases between the two ends. The CDR3 here is CASSGDAGWPQHF. CDR3 sequence (DNA): TGTGCCAGCAGCGGGGACGCTGGGTGGCCCCAGCATTTT.

This clonotype was observed a few times. The V and J genes are TRBV20-1 and TRBJ2-7, with D perhaps matching TRBD1 (5 bases). Trimming removed 5 bases from V and 3 bases from J, with 20 bases in between. Germline V gene lookup returns CDR1 DFQATT and CDR2 SNEGSKA (reference sequence). This CDR3 is built from 15 residues. The CDR3 is CSAPNRSYPLYEQYF. The CDR3 DNA follows: TGCAGTGCTCCTAACAGGAGCTACCCTCTCTACGAGCAGTACTTC.

This clonotype showed up just a few times. The chain is built from TRBV7-3 and TRBJ2-2; the D call may be TRBD1 or TRBD2 (5 bases each). This CDR3 comprises 14 residues. CDR1 SGHTA and CDR2 FQGTGA come from the germline V gene. V lost 6 bases and J 5 bases, leaving 13 bases between the germline ends. The CDR3 loop reads CASRGTAATGELFF. CDR3 sequence (DNA): TGTGCCAGCAGAGGGACGGCCGCTACCGGGGAGCTGTTTTTT.

The chain carries TRBV6-2 or TRBV6-3 and TRBJ2-5; possible D gene TRBD2, 6 bases. Germline V CDR1 and CDR2: MNHEY, SVGEGT. Trimming pared 5 bases from V and 5 bases from J, leaving 18 bases between. The length of the CDR3 is 15 residues. CDR3 sequence: CASSPTSYETETQYF. In DNA, the CDR3 is TGTGCCAGCAGTCCAACTAGCTACGAAACGGAGACCCAGTACTTC.

In its sample, this clonotype was seen many times. The chain is built from TRBV29-1 and TRBJ2-2; D possibly corresponds to TRBD1 (6 bases). The germline CDR1 and CDR2 sequences are SQVTM and ANQGSEA. Trimming removed 4 bases from V and 8 bases from J, with 11 bases in between. This CDR3 comprises 12 residues. CDR3: CSVVGQSGELFF. CDR3 coding DNA: TGCAGCGTTGTTGGACAGAGTGGGGAGCTGTTTTTT.

This clonotype was seen a few times. The chain has TRBV20-1 and TRBJ1-1; D unresolved. Germline CDR1 reads DFQATT; CDR2 reads SNEGSKA (reference sequence). The CDR3 is 13 residues long. V lost 6 bases, J lost 4 bases, and 15 bases lay in between. DNA of the CDR3: TGCAGTGCCACACGGTTTCTGGTCACTGAAGCTTTCTTT. Protein sequence: CSATRFLVTEAFF.

This clonotype was seen a handful of times. The chain links TRBV7-2 to TRBJ1-4; 7 nucleotides line up with TRBD1. V lost 5 bases, J lost 8 bases, and 11 bases stayed unmatched. The CDR3 is made up of 15 amino acids. Germline V gene lookup returns CDR1 SGHTA and CDR2 FQGNSA. This chain's CDR3 is CASSPDGTVGEKLFF. The DNA for the CDR3 is TGTGCCAGCAGCCCAGACGGGACAGTAGGGGAAAAACTGTTTTTT.

This clonotype was seen more than once but under ten times. The gene calls are TRBV6-2 or TRBV6-3 and TRBJ2-7, with no clear D. Germline loops: CDR1 MNHEY, CDR2 SVGEGT. The CDR3 is 12 residues long. V was clipped by 6 bases and J by 4 bases, with 10 bases between them. CDR3 sequence: CASSRNQYEQYF. CDR3 in DNA: TGTGCCAGCAGCCGGAACCAATACGAGCAGTACTTC.